The 30 T cell receptor beta chains in this list originate from one sample, sequenced in a study of blood T cell repertoires in COVID-19. Some clones are missing from TCRdb's copy, which holds only in-frame ones; the method was immunoSEQ multiplex PCR. The sample lists around 150,000 clones; roughly 82% were seen once. Sequencing was carried out using peripheral blood. The receptor source for this set is a woman between 40 and 50 years old with COVID-19, enrolled during active disease.

This chain connects TRBV15 to TRBJ2-2, with D perhaps TRBD1 (6 bases). CDR3 length: 15 residues. From germline, CDR1 is LNHNV and CDR2 YYDKDF (reference sequence). The germline V and J ends were trimmed by 0 bases and 4 bases, with 9 bases remaining between them. The CDR3, as DNA: TGTGCCACCAGCAGAGACAGGGGTACCACCGGGGAGCTGTTTTTT. This encodes CATSRDRGTTGELFF.

This chain links TRBV27 with TRBJ1-1, with a weak D call TRBD1 (6 bases). V was shortened by 5 bases and J by 2 bases, with 9 bases between the two germline ends. Germline V gene lookup returns CDR1 MNHEY and CDR2 SMNVEV (reference sequence). CDR3 length: 13 residues. CDR3 in DNA: TGTGCCAGCAGTGCGGACAGCAACACTGAAGCTTTCTTT. Encoded protein: CASSADSNTEAFF.

This chain links TRBV6-5 with TRBJ2-2; 8 positions match TRBD1. The CDR3 length is 15 residues. CDR1 and CDR2 (germline): MNHEY, SVGAGI. V was pared by 6 bases and J by 5 bases, with 8 bases of the junction left unmatched. CDR3 amino acids: CASRPSGGRTGELFF. In DNA, the CDR3 is TGTGCCAGCAGGCCATCAGGGGGCCGAACCGGGGAGCTGTTTTTT.

The rearrangement joins TRBV5-1 to TRBJ2-3, with no clear D. CDR3 length equals 14 residues. The ends were cut back, 5 bases at V and 0 bases at J, with 10 bases in the middle. Germline lookup yields CDR1 SGHRS and CDR2 YFSETQ. The CDR3 here is CASRVQASTDTQYF. As DNA, the CDR3 is TGCGCCAGCAGGGTTCAGGCTAGCACAGATACGCAGTATTTT.

The CDR3 spells CASSEAWGRLDNEQFF. CDR3 nucleotides: TGTGCCAGCAGTGAAGCGTGGGGGAGGCTAGACAATGAGCAGTTCTTC. The chain has TRBV2 and TRBJ2-1; maybe TRBD2 (6 bases). The CDR3 spans 16 residues. The V gene lost 0 bases and the J gene lost 5 bases, with 14 bases spanning the gap. Germline loops: CDR1 SNHLY, CDR2 FYNNEI.

Comments on this clone: Germline and junction disagree at one end, which may indicate a read error. This sample also contains other DNA sequences that code for the same CDR3. This chain links TRBV9 with TRBJ2-2; weak D call: TRBD2 (5 bases). Germline V CDR1 and CDR2: SGDLS, YYNGEE. The CDR3 is made up of 19 amino acids. CDR3 residues: CASSVEVRGGLPNTGELFF. Written as DNA, the CDR3 is TGTGCCAGCAGCGTAGAAGTCCGAGGCGGCTTACCGAACACCGGGGAACTGTTTTTT.

The table lists this clone with a count of one. The chain is built from TRBV11-3 and TRBJ2-5; 9 bases are shared with TRBD1. The CDR3 loop spans 16 amino acids. In germline, CDR1 is SGHNT, CDR2 YENEEA. J was trimmed by 3 bases and V by 5 bases; bases with no gene match: 10. The DNA for the CDR3 is TGTGCCAGCAGCCCCGGCCTGGGACAGGGTAAAGAGACCCAGTACTTC. It encodes CASSPGLGQGKETQYF.

In its sample, this clone was seen many times. The rearrangement uses TRBV5-4 and TRBJ2-2; TRBD2 matches 7 bases. Trimming took 5 bases from V and 1 from J; bases not matched to a gene: 2. The CDR3 has 14 amino acids. Germline-derived CDR1 and CDR2 are SGHNT and YYREEE (reference sequence). The CDR3 is CASRTGGNTGELFF. The CDR3 nucleotides are TGTGCCAGCAGGACGGGAGGGAACACCGGGGAGCTGTTTTTT.

This chain uses TRBV20-1 with TRBJ2-1; 13 positions match TRBD2. The germline V gene encodes CDR1 DFQATT and CDR2 SNEGSKA (reference sequence). The CDR3 is 15 residues long. The trim removed 3 bases at V and 8 bases at J, leaving 7 bases unmatched. As DNA, the CDR3 is TGCAGTGCTAGTCGGACTAGCGGGAGTAGGTATGAGCAGTTCTTC. The encoded protein is CSASRTSGSRYEQFF.

This chain joins TRBV12-3 or TRBV12-4 and TRBJ2-5; D remains unclear. The CDR3 is made up of 13 amino acids. Trimming took 5 bases from V and 5 from J, leaving 12 bases between them. Written as DNA, the CDR3 is TGTGCCAGCAGTATGGCTGGTTCGGAGACCCAGTACTTC. Translated, it gives CASSMAGSETQYF.

The chain joins TRBV6-5 to TRBJ2-1, with 11 bases that match TRBD2. The CDR3 totals 15 residues. V lost 7 bases to trimming and J lost 0 bases; unmatched junction nucleotides: 2. Per the germline V gene, CDR1 is MNHEY and CDR2 is SVGAGI. CDR3 DNA: TGTGCCAGCAATGGACTAGCGGGCTCCTACAATGAGCAGTTCTTC. This gives the protein CASNGLAGSYNEQFF.

This clone occurred once. The rearrangement links TRBV7-3 to TRBJ2-3; 7 positions match TRBD2. Germline V gene sequence: CDR1 SGHTA, CDR2 FQGTGA. The CDR3 has 15 residues. V shed 4 bases, J shed 8 bases, and the junction held 12 bases outside the gene matches. DNA for the CDR3: TGTGCCAGCAGCTATAGCGGGTGGGAGGCCGGTACGCAGTATTTT. Protein product: CASSYSGWEAGTQYF.

This clone has a single count. This chain's CDR3 is CASSEAGGEETQYF. CDR3 sequence (DNA): TGTGCCAGCAGTGAAGCCGGAGGGGAGGAGACCCAGTACTTC. The rearrangement links TRBV6-1 to TRBJ2-5; D may be TRBD2 (6 bases). The CDR3 is 14 amino acids. CDR1 and CDR2 (germline): MNHNS, SASEGT. Trimming removed 0 bases at V and 5 bases at J, with 10 bases between.

V usage is TRBV7-9 and J usage is TRBJ2-3; 8 bases line up with TRBD2. CDR1 is SEHNR, CDR2 FQNEAQ, per germline (reference sequence). J gave up 7 bases and V 4 bases, and 4 bases lay outside the gene matches. The CDR3 spans 13 residues. The CDR3 DNA reads TGTGCCAGCAGCTGGACTAGCCCAAATACGCAGTATTTT. Encoded protein: CASSWTSPNTQYF. The whole variable domain, remainder taken from reference TRBV7-9 and TRBJ2-3, is DTGVSQNPRHKITKRGQNVTFRCDPISEHNRLYWYRQTLGQGPEFLTYFQNEAQLEKSRLLSDRFSAERPKGSFSTLEIQRTEQGDSAMYLCASSWTSPNTQYFGPGTRLTVL.

The chain is built from TRBV6-5 and TRBJ1-2; perhaps TRBD1 as D (5 bases). The CDR3 runs 15 residues. V shed 0 bases and J shed 2 bases, with 10 bases lying between them. Germline lookup yields CDR1 MNHEY and CDR2 SVGAGI. The CDR3: CASSYSMGGNYGYTF. The DNA of the CDR3 is TGTGCCAGCAGTTACTCGATGGGGGGAAACTATGGCTACACCTTC.

Many counts were recorded for this clone. The CDR3 DNA reads as TGTGCCAGCAGTCTACACAGGGTCACTAATGAAAAACTGTTTTTT. Translation gives CASSLHRVTNEKLFF. V gene TRBV2 combines with J gene TRBJ1-4; TRBD1 might be the D (6 bases). The CDR3 spans 15 residues. Per germline, CDR1 SNHLY and CDR2 FYNNEI. V was clipped by 5 bases and J by 2 bases, with 12 bases between them.

This clone was picked up a small number of times. The rearrangement uses TRBV5-1 and TRBJ2-1, with TRBD1 matching over 7 bases. This CDR3 is 13 amino acids long. Germline assignment: CDR1 SGHRS and CDR2 YFSETQ. With 4 bases clipped from V and 9 bases from J, the junction kept 7 bases outside the gene matches. Written as DNA, the CDR3 is TGCGCCAGCAGCCAAGGACAGGTCAGTGAGCAGTTCTTC. Translating it yields CASSQGQVSEQFF.

V gene TRBV18 combines with J gene TRBJ2-2; 7 bases agree with TRBD1. The junction had 6 bases not matched to a gene; V was cut back by 2 bases and J by 3 bases. The CDR3 covers 16 residues. Germline V CDR1 and CDR2: KGHSH, LQKENI. The CDR3 region has the DNA TGTGCCAGCTCACCATCTAGGGGGCTTGACACCGGGGAGCTGTTTTTT. The encoded protein is CASSPSRGLDTGELFF.

The V gene is TRBV27, the J gene TRBJ1-1; the D is unclear. Germline CDR1 MNHEY, CDR2 SMNVEV (reference sequence). The CDR3 has 14 residues. Trimming took off 4 bases at V and 2 bases at J, with 11 bases between the two ends. In DNA form, the CDR3 reads TGTGCCAGCAGTTCCCTATTACGTAACACTGAAGCTTTCTTT. Its protein product is CASSSLLRNTEAFF.

Concerning this clone: Other nucleotide sequences in the sample specify the same CDR3. The chain is built from TRBV7-2 and TRBJ2-1; 10 nucleotides line up with TRBD2. J lost 1 base, V lost 5 bases, and 2 bases had no gene match. The germline gives CDR1 SGHTA, CDR2 FQGNSA. The CDR3 is 15 amino acids. The CDR3 nucleotides read TGTGCCAGCAGCCCGACTAGCGGGTCCTACAATGAGCAGTTCTTC. It yields the protein CASSPTSGSYNEQFF.

This chain joins TRBV7-9 and TRBJ2-2; 11 bases map to TRBD2. The CDR3 is 16 residues long. Germline assignment: CDR1 SEHNR and CDR2 FQNEAQ (reference sequence). Trimming at V came to 4 bases and at J to 5 bases, leaving 6 bases not matched to a gene. The CDR3 loop reads CASSSLAGGLTGELFF. DNA for the CDR3: TGTGCCAGCAGCTCCCTAGCGGGGGGACTAACCGGGGAGCTGTTTTTT.

The chain uses TRBV5-6 and TRBJ2-3; D might be TRBD2 (5 bases). The CDR3 length is 15 residues. Trimming cost V 3 bases and J 3 bases, with 14 bases left between them. CDR1 SGHDT and CDR2 YYEEEE come from the germline V gene. The CDR3 DNA sequence: TGTGCCAGCAGCTACCCAAGTCGGGAAACAGATACGCAGTATTTT. Translated: CASSYPSRETDTQYF.

The V gene is TRBV5-4, the J gene TRBJ1-1; 7 nucleotides agree with TRBD1. Germline CDR1 and CDR2: SGHNT and YYREEE (reference sequence). CDR3 length: 15 residues. Trimming cost V 3 bases and J 4 bases; bases outside gene matches: 9. In DNA form, the CDR3 reads TGTGCCAGCAGCTACCAGACAGGGTGGGGCACTGAAGCTTTCTTT. Its protein is CASSYQTGWGTEAFF.

V is TRBV3-1 (or the pseudogene TRBV3-2) and J is TRBJ2-6; D might be TRBD2 (6 bases). Germline V CDR1 and CDR2: LGHDT, YNNKEL (reference sequence). The ends were cut back, 3 bases at V and 0 bases at J, with 18 bases in the middle. The CDR3 totals 19 residues. CDR3 bases: TGTGCCAGCAGCCAGGGTAGCGGAGGCGTCCTCTCTGGGGCCAACGTCCTGACTTTC. Translating it yields CASSQGSGGVLSGANVLTF.

The gene calls are TRBV28 and TRBJ2-7; D may be TRBD2 (5 bases). V was shortened by 4 bases and J by 3 bases, with 25 bases between the two germline ends. CDR1 and CDR2 (germline): MDHEN, SYDVKM. The CDR3 has 18 residues. The CDR3 sequence is CASSYPPYEGKVGYEQYV. The CDR3 coding sequence is TGTGCCAGCAGTTACCCCCCGTATGAGGGAAAGGTTGGCTACGAGCAGTACGTC.

This chain links TRBV10-2 with TRBJ2-7; no clear D. V dropped 6 bases and J dropped 1 base, with 10 bases sitting between them. Per germline, CDR1 WSHSY and CDR2 SAAADI. The CDR3 sequence is 13 residues long. The CDR3 protein is CASSTVGSYEQYV. CDR3 DNA: TGCGCCAGCAGCACAGTTGGATCCTACGAGCAGTACGTC.

The chain recombines TRBV2 with TRBJ1-5; D unclear. The length of the CDR3 is 15 residues. V was trimmed by 1 base and J by 0 bases, leaving 7 bases between them. Germline CDR1 and CDR2: SNHLY and FYNNEI. The CDR3 region is CASSEVQHSNQPQHF. The DNA for the CDR3 is TGTGCCAGCAGTGAAGTACAGCATAGCAATCAGCCCCAGCATTTT.

This clone was recorded once. This chain connects TRBV5-1 to TRBJ2-7, with TRBD2 matching 7 bases. Germline loops: CDR1 SGHRS, CDR2 YFSETQ. The CDR3 has 14 amino acids. V shed 2 bases, J shed 4 bases, and the junction held 6 bases outside the gene matches. Here the CDR3 DNA reads TGCGCCAGCAGCTTTACCGGGACTAAATACGAGCAGTACTTC. It is translated as CASSFTGTKYEQYF.

This clone appeared once. The chain carries TRBV7-9 and TRBJ1-1; 8 bases map to TRBD1. The germline CDR1 and CDR2 sequences are SEHNR and FQNEAQ (reference sequence). V was pared by 5 bases and J by 7 bases, with 6 bases of the junction left unmatched. The CDR3 covers 13 residues. CDR3 sequence (DNA): TGTGCCAGCAGCCAAGGACAGGGTGATGAAGCTTTCTTT. As protein: CASSQGQGDEAFF.

The CDR3 coding sequence is TGTGCCAGCAGCTTGGCGGGGGGAATCGGAAACACCATATATTTT. As protein: CASSLAGGIGNTIYF. The chain links TRBV5-6 to TRBJ1-3; D is possibly TRBD1 (5 bases). Germline CDR1 and CDR2: SGHDT and YYEEEE. Trimming removed 0 bases from V and 4 bases from J, with 11 bases in between. The CDR3 runs to 15 residues.